Shown below are 32 T cell receptor beta chains from a single sample sequenced in a study of vaccination effects on CD4 cells after COVID-19. Sequenced by immunoSEQ multiplex PCR; TCRdb stores in-frame clones only, minus some. The data contain around 50,000 clones, 76% of them singletons. Expansion of antigen-specific CD4+ T cells with viral peptide pools was carried out by the ViraFEST assay before sequencing. Following an approximately eleven-day culture, CD4+ T cells were purified. The individual was infected with SARS-CoV-2 between March and December 2020, as confirmed by PCR. These receptors' targets are unknown. Sequencing was performed on CD4+ T cells from PBMCs cultured with HIV peptides, taken before COVID-19 vaccination. Subset denoted: HIV-1 Nef peptide pool negative control/reference culture. These receptors were obtained from a human donor who had a prior SARS-CoV-2 infection.

Ten or more counts support this clone. The rearrangement uses TRBV14 and TRBJ2-2; tentatively, D is TRBD1 or TRBD2 (6 bases each). CDR1 and CDR2 from the germline V gene are SGHDN and FVKESK. There are 21 residues in the CDR3. V was pared by 2 bases and J by 3 bases, with 28 bases between. CDR3 sequence: CASSQIYPGGSQKGDTGELFF. The CDR3 DNA reads TGTGCCAGCAGCCAAATCTACCCCGGGGGCAGTCAAAAGGGGGACACCGGGGAGCTGTTTTTT.

The V and J genes are TRBV30 and TRBJ2-3, with TRBD1 matching 11 bases. V lost 2 bases to trimming and J lost 4 bases; unmatched junction nucleotides: 8. CDR3 length equals 16 residues. Germline V CDR1 and CDR2: GTSNPN, SVGIG (reference sequence). In DNA form, the CDR3 reads TGTGCCTGGAGTCTTGGGACAGGGGGAAGGGCAGATACGCAGTATTTT. Amino acid sequence: CAWSLGTGGRADTQYF.

The chain is built from TRBV4-3 and TRBJ1-1; a possible D gene is TRBD1 (6 bases). This CDR3 has 18 residues. Deletions cut 0 bases from V and 1 base from J, with 18 bases between. Germline CDR1 reads LGHNA; CDR2 reads YSLEER. CDR3 nucleotides: TGCGCCAGCAGCCAAGATCTACTGTTAGGGGGACAGAACACTGAAGCTTTCTTT. Protein: CASSQDLLLGGQNTEAFF.

The chain joins TRBV24-1 to TRBJ1-2; TRBD1 might be the D (6 bases). Germline CDR1 and CDR2: KGHDR and SFDVKD. V was shortened by 9 bases and J by 4 bases, with 17 bases between the two germline ends. CDR3 length equals 14 residues. The DNA for the CDR3 is TGTGCCACCGGGGCGGCAGGGGCTAGCTATGGCTACACCTTC. Encoded protein: CATGAAGASYGYTF.

V and J are TRBV6-5 and TRBJ1-2; a possible D gene is TRBD1 (5 bases). The CDR3 is 13 amino acids. V lost 7 bases and J lost 7, with 16 bases in between. Germline loops: CDR1 MNHEY, CDR2 SVGAGI. The CDR3 protein is CASTRRGGSGYTF. The CDR3 DNA is TGTGCCAGCACCAGAAGGGGAGGGTCTGGCTACACCTTC.

J is TRBJ2-5 and V is TRBV7-2; 12 bases line up with TRBD2. This CDR3 spans 18 amino acids. CDR1 is SGHTA and CDR2 is FQGNSA in the germline V gene. With 0 bases clipped from V and 0 bases from J, the junction kept 5 bases outside the gene matches. For the CDR3, the DNA is TGTGCCAGCAGCTTAGCGACTAGCGGGGGATCGTACCAAGAGACCCAGTACTTC. The encoded protein is CASSLATSGGSYQETQYF.

The chain carries TRBV30 and TRBJ1-6; 12 nucleotides agree with TRBD1. CDR3 length: 17 residues. CDR1 and CDR2 from the germline V gene are GTSNPN and SVGIG (reference sequence). V was clipped by 3 bases and J by 3 bases; unmatched bases: 6. The CDR3 sequence: CAWSRGTGGFYNSPLHF. As DNA, the CDR3 is TGTGCCTGGAGCCGCGGGACAGGGGGCTTCTATAATTCACCCCTCCACTTT.

This chain uses TRBV19 with TRBJ1-1, with TRBD1 as a possible D gene (6 bases). With 4 bases removed from V and 1 base from J, the gap between germline ends came to 10 bases. Germline V gene data show CDR1 as LNHDA and CDR2 as SQIVND (reference sequence). This CDR3 is built from 14 residues. As DNA, the CDR3 is TGTGCCAGTAGTACGCAGGGGAGGAACACTGAAGCTTTCTTT. Translating it yields CASSTQGRNTEAFF.

This clone was detected once. The chain uses TRBV10-3 and TRBJ2-1; 8 bases line up with TRBD2. Germline V gives CDR1 ENHRY, CDR2 SYGVKD. This CDR3 region has 16 residues. V shed 8 bases, J shed 0 bases, and the junction held 9 bases outside the gene matches. The CDR3 bases are TGTGCCATCGCCGAGCGGAGCGGGGGCTCCTACAATGAGCAGTTCTTC. Residues: CAIAERSGGSYNEQFF.

The chain links TRBV2 to TRBJ2-7; 7 bases align to TRBD1. This CDR3 contains 13 residues. Looked up from germline, CDR1 is SNHLY and CDR2 is FYNNEI. The V segment lost 7 bases and the J segment 3 bases; nucleotides outside the gene matches: 6. The CDR3 reads CASMRDSSYEQYF. CDR3 coding DNA: TGTGCCAGCATGAGGGACAGTAGCTACGAGCAGTACTTC.

J is TRBJ1-5 and V is TRBV7-2; no clear D gene. The V gene's germline CDR1 is SGHTA and CDR2 FQGNSA. V shed 1 base and J shed 2 bases, with 3 bases lying between them. The CDR3 consists of 13 residues. Here the CDR3 reads CASSLVGNQPQHF. Here the CDR3 DNA reads TGTGCCAGCAGCTTAGTGGGCAATCAGCCCCAGCATTTT.

For the CDR3, the DNA is TGTGCCAGCTCACCTCCACGTGGGACAGGGGAGGGGAATGAGCAGTTCTTC. This gives the protein CASSPPRGTGEGNEQFF. The V call is TRBV18, the J call TRBJ2-1; TRBD1 agrees at 10 bases. V dropped 3 bases and J dropped 7; count of bases not matched to a gene: 12. Germline CDR1 KGHSH, CDR2 LQKENI. The CDR3 has 17 residues.

This rearrangement joins TRBV5-4 to TRBJ2-7, with TRBD2 matching 11 bases. The CDR3 runs to 15 residues. Germline values: CDR1 SGHNT, CDR2 YYREEE (reference sequence). V shed 1 base, J shed 4 bases, and the junction held 4 bases outside the gene matches. The CDR3 loop is CASSLLTSGRYEQYF. CDR3 coding DNA: TGTGCCAGCAGCTTGTTAACTAGCGGGAGATACGAGCAGTACTTC.

The rearrangement uses TRBV19 and TRBJ1-5; D call uncertain. With 5 bases removed from V and 3 bases from J, the gap between germline ends came to 8 bases. This CDR3 comprises 13 residues. Germline lookup yields CDR1 LNHDA and CDR2 SQIVND (reference sequence). This CDR3 is CASSGVHNQPQHF. The DNA of the CDR3 is TGTGCCAGTAGTGGAGTCCACAATCAGCCCCAGCATTTT.

This clone has only a few counts. The genes are TRBV9 and TRBJ1-1, with 7 positions matching TRBD1. The V gene's germline CDR1 is SGDLS and CDR2 YYNGEE. The CDR3 is 13 amino acids. V shed 0 bases and J 4 bases; nucleotides not matched to a gene: 0. Here the CDR3 DNA reads TGTGCCAGCAGCGTAGGACAGGGCACTGAAGCTTTCTTT. Translation gives CASSVGQGTEAFF.

V gene TRBV6-4 combines with J gene TRBJ2-7; a possible D gene is TRBD2 (5 bases). Deletions cut 7 bases from V and 0 bases from J, with 19 bases between. Per the germline V gene, CDR1 is MRHNA and CDR2 is SNTAGT. CDR3 size: 16 residues. The chain's CDR3 is CASTDYRGRVSYEQYF. The DNA for the CDR3 is TGTGCCAGCACCGACTATAGAGGGCGAGTCTCCTACGAGCAGTACTTC.

This chain connects TRBV19 to TRBJ1-2; a weak D match, TRBD1 (6 bases). The germline CDR1 and CDR2 sequences are LNHDA and SQIVND (reference sequence). The CDR3 consists of 16 residues. V was clipped by 3 bases and J by 6 bases, with 20 bases between them. The DNA for the CDR3 is TGTGCCAGTAGTATTTCTATGGGAGGGGGGTATAATGGCTACACCTTC. As protein: CASSISMGGGYNGYTF.

The chain has TRBV7-2 and TRBJ2-4; 8 nucleotides agree with TRBD1. Trimming removed 3 bases from V and 13 bases from J; junction bases left unmatched: 11. Germline CDR1 is SGHTA and CDR2 is FQGNSA. The CDR3 contains 14 residues. As DNA, the CDR3 is TGTGCCAGCAGCTTCTACTCCGGGGCAGGGGGCCAGTACTTC. It is translated as CASSFYSGAGGQYF.

The chain joins TRBV4-1 to TRBJ1-1; 8 nucleotides match TRBD1. V lost 0 bases to trimming and J lost 5 bases; unmatched junction nucleotides: 5. CDR1 is MGHRA and CDR2 is YSYEKL in the germline V gene. The CDR3 runs 15 residues. The CDR3 DNA is TGCGCCAGCAGCCAAGATTCCAGGGGGCATACTGAAGCTTTCTTT. As protein: CASSQDSRGHTEAFF.

This rearrangement joins TRBV7-2 to TRBJ2-3; the match to TRBD2 covers 10 bases. Germline V gene data show CDR1 as SGHTA and CDR2 as FQGNSA. The CDR3 runs to 19 residues. J gave up 3 bases and V 6 bases, and 18 bases lay outside the gene matches. CDR3 bases: TGTGCCAGCAGTTATCGCATTAGCGGGAGGTACGGTCGGACAGATACGCAGTATTTT. It codes for CASSYRISGRYGRTDTQYF.

V gene TRBV5-1 combines with J gene TRBJ1-3; D may be TRBD1 (5 bases). CDR1 is SGHRS and CDR2 is YFSETQ in the germline V gene. V dropped 0 bases and J dropped 2 bases, with 9 bases sitting between them. The CDR3 length is 15 residues. CDR3 nucleotides: TGCGCCAGCAGCTTGGTGCGGGGGACTGGAAACACCATATATTTT. It codes for CASSLVRGTGNTIYF.

The rearrangement uses TRBV19 and TRBJ1-4; D remains ambiguous. CDR3 size: 15 residues. Per germline, CDR1 LNHDA and CDR2 SQIVND (reference sequence). Between the trimmed V and J ends, which lost 5 bases and 1 base, there was a span of 11 bases. DNA of the CDR3: TGTGCCAGTAGTCCCCGGGTGGGAACTAATGAAAAACTGTTTTTT. This gives the protein CASSPRVGTNEKLFF.

V is TRBV4-2 and J is TRBJ2-2, with D perhaps matching TRBD2 (6 bases). V was trimmed by 4 bases and J by 6 bases, leaving 21 bases between them. The CDR3 spans 17 residues. Germline CDR1 and CDR2: LGHNA and YNFKEQ. CDR3 in DNA: TGTGCCAGCAGCCCAACTTCCGATAGTTCGGGGGCCGGGGAGCTGTTTTTT. It yields the protein CASSPTSDSSGAGELFF.

This clone came up once. The chain is built from TRBV6-6 and TRBJ2-5, with D perhaps TRBD2 (6 bases). Trimming shortened V by 10 bases and J by 5 bases, and 23 bases separated the two germline ends. The CDR3 sequence is 15 residues long. Germline V gives CDR1 MNHNY, CDR2 SVGAGI (reference sequence). The CDR3 reads CATNTRGRFSETQYF. In DNA form, the CDR3 reads TGTGCCACTAATACCCGGGGGAGATTTAGCGAGACCCAGTACTTC.

The rearrangement joins TRBV7-9 to TRBJ2-7, with a tentative D call TRBD1 (5 bases). V was trimmed by 5 bases and J by 0 bases, leaving 14 bases between them. The CDR3 covers 15 residues. From germline, CDR1 is SEHNR and CDR2 FQNEAQ (reference sequence). The CDR3 region is CASSVAWGDSYEQYF. In nucleotides, the CDR3 is TGTGCCAGCAGCGTCGCCTGGGGCGACTCCTACGAGCAGTACTTC.

The rearrangement uses TRBV3-1 (or the pseudogene TRBV3-2) and TRBJ2-1; D ambiguous. Germline V gene sequence: CDR1 LGHDT, CDR2 YNNKEL (reference sequence). The CDR3 spans 12 residues. Trimming removed 4 bases from V and 10 bases from J, with 11 bases in between. The CDR3 nucleotides read TGTGCCAGCAGCCTCACGGTTGGGGAGCAGTTCTTC. The encoded protein is CASSLTVGEQFF.

The chain links TRBV2 to TRBJ1-4; TRBD1 aligns across 10 bases. The CDR3 sequence is 15 residues long. The J segment lost 5 bases and the V segment lost 4 bases, leaving 4 bases of the junction unmatched. Germline values: CDR1 SNHLY, CDR2 FYNNEI. CDR3 sequence (DNA): TGTGCCAGCAGTGGACAGGGGGCTAGAAATGAAAAACTGTTTTTT. It specifies CASSGQGARNEKLFF. Full variable domain (remainder filled in from reference TRBV2 and TRBJ1-4): EPEVTQTPSHQVTQMGQEVILRCVPISNHLYFYWYRQILGQKVEFLVSFYNNEISEKSEIFDDQFSVERPDGSNFTLKIRSTKLEDSAMYFCASSGQGARNEKLFFGSGTQLSVL.

The rearrangement joins TRBV27 to TRBJ1-1, with D possibly being TRBD1 (6 bases). V was pared by 0 bases and J by 0 bases, with 20 bases between. This CDR3 spans 19 amino acids. Germline V lookup: CDR1 MNHEY, CDR2 SMNVEV (reference sequence). CDR3 sequence reads: CASSLSTEGHQNLNTEAFF. In DNA, the CDR3 is TGTGCCAGCAGTTTATCGACTGAGGGACACCAAAACCTGAACACTGAAGCTTTCTTT.

The chain joins TRBV4-2 to TRBJ2-2, with D perhaps matching TRBD1 or TRBD2 (5 bases each). This CDR3 has 14 residues. The V and J ends lost 1 base and 4 bases respectively, with 7 bases between them. Looked up from germline, CDR1 is LGHNA and CDR2 is YNFKEQ. As DNA, the CDR3 is TGTGCCAGCAGCCAAGTGGGGGTCACCGGGGAGCTGTTTTTT. Its protein product is CASSQVGVTGELFF.

This chain links TRBV9 with TRBJ2-1, with D uncertain. The germline gives CDR1 SGDLS, CDR2 YYNGEE. This CDR3 comprises 13 residues. Trimming removed 2 bases at V and 4 bases at J, with 7 bases between. The CDR3 bases are TGTGCCAGCAGCGTGACCGGGTACAATGAGCAGTTCTTC. Its protein product is CASSVTGYNEQFF.

This sequence joins TRBV2 and TRBJ2-3, with unresolved D. Germline CDR1 is SNHLY and CDR2 is FYNNEI. The V gene lost 5 bases and the J gene lost 5 bases, with 2 bases spanning the gap. This CDR3 is 10 amino acids long. The CDR3 loop reads CASSQDTQYF. The DNA for the CDR3 is TGTGCCAGCAGTCAAGATACGCAGTATTTT.

The chain couples TRBV14 to TRBJ1-2; D unclear. V dropped 4 bases and J dropped 4 bases, with 10 bases sitting between them. The CDR3 runs 13 residues. CDR1 is SGHDN, CDR2 FVKESK, per germline. CDR3 amino acids: CASSPGIIYGYTF. The CDR3 DNA sequence: TGTGCCAGCAGCCCGGGGATTATCTATGGCTACACCTTC.